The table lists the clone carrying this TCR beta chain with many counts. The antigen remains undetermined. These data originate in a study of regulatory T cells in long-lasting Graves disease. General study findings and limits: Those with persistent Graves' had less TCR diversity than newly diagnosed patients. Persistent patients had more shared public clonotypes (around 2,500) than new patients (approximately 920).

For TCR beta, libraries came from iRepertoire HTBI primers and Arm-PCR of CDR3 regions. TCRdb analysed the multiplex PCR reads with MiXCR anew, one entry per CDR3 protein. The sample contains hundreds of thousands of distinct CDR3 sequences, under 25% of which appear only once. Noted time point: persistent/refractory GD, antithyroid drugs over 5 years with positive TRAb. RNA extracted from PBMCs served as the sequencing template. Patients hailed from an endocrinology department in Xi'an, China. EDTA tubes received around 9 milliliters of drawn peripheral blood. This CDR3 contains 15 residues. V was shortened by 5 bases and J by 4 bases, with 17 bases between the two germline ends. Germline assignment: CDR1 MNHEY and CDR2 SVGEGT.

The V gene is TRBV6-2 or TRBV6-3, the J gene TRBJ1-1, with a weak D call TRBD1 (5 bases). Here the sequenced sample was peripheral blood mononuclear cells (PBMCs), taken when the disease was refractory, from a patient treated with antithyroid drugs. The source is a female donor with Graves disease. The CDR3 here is CASSRTGLTLTEAFF. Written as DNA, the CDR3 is TGTGCCAGCAGTCGTACGGGACTGACCCTCACTGAAGCTTTCTTT.